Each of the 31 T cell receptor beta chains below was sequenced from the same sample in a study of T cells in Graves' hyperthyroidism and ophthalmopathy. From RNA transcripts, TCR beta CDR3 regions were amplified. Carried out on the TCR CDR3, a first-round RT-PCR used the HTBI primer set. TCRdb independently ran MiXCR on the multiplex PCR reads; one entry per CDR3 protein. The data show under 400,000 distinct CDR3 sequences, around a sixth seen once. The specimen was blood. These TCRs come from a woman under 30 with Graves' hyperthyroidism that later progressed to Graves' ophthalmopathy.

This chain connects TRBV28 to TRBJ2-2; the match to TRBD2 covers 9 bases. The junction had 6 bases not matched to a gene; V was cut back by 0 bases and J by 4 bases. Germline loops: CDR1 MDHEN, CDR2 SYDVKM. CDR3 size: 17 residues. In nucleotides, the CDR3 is TGTGCCAGCAGTTTATGGGGCGGGAGGGCTGGCACCGGGGAGCTGTTTTTT. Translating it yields CASSLWGGRAGTGELFF.

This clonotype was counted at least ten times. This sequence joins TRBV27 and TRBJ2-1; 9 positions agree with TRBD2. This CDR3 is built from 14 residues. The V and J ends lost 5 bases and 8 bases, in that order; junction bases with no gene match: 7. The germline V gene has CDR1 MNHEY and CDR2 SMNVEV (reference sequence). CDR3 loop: CASSPTSGFHEQFF. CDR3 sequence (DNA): TGTGCCAGCAGTCCAACTAGCGGGTTTCATGAGCAGTTCTTC.

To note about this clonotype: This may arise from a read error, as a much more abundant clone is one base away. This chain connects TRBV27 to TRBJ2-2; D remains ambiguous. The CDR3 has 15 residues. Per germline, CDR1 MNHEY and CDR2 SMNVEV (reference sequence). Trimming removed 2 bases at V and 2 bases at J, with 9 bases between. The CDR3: CASSLGEQNTGELFF. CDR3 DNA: TGTGCCAGCAGTTTAGGGGAACAAAACACCGGGGAGCTGTTTTTT.

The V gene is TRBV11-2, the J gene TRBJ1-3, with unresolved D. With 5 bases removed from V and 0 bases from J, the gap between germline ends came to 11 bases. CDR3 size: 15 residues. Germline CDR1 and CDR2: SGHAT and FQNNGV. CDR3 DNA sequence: TGTGCCAGCAGCCCCACCTCGGGCTCTGGAAACACCATATATTTT. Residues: CASSPTSGSGNTIYF.

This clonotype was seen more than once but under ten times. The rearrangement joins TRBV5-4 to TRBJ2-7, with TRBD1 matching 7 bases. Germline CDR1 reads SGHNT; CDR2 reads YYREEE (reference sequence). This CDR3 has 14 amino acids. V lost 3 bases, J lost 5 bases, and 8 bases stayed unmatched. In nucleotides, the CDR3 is TGTGCCAGCAGCTGGACAGGCCGAAGAGACGAGCAGTACTTC. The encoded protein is CASSWTGRRDEQYF.

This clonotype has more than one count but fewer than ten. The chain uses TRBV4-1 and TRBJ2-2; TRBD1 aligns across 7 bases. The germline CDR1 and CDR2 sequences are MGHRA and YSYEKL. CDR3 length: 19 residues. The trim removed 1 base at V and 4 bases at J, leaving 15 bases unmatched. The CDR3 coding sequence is TGCGCCAGCAGCCAAGTTTTGGGCAGGGGGACGCCCGCCACCGGGGAGCTGTTTTTT. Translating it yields CASSQVLGRGTPATGELFF.

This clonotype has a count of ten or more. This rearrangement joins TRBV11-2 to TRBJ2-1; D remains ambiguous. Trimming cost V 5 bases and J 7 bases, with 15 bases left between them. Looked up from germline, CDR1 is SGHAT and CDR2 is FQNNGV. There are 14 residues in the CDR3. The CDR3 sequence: CASSAKVGINEQFF. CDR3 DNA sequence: TGTGCCAGCAGCGCGAAAGTAGGTATAAATGAGCAGTTCTTC.

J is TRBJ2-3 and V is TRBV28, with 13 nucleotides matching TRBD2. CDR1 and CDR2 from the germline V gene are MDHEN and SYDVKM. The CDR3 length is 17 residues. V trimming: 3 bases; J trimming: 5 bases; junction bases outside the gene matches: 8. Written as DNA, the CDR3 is TGTGCCAGCAGTTTCTCGACTAGCGGGAGGTCCGTAGATACGCAGTATTTT. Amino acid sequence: CASSFSTSGRSVDTQYF.

The CDR3 sequence is CASSSQQLAGDLEQYF. CDR3 DNA sequence: TGTGCCAGCAGCTCACAGCAACTAGCGGGAGACCTAGAGCAGTACTTC. This sequence joins TRBV7-9 and TRBJ2-1; 11 bases map to TRBD2. The J call may not be correct, given that the DNA end is closer to TRBJ2-7. The CDR3 is 16 residues long. Germline V CDR1 and CDR2: SEHNR, FQNEAQ (reference sequence).

The CDR3 sequence: CASSLVGSGDNEQFF. CDR3 coding DNA: TGTGCCAGCAGCTTAGTGGGGTCCGGTGACAATGAGCAGTTCTTC. The chain combines TRBV13 with TRBJ2-1; no reliable D call. The length of the CDR3 is 15 residues. Germline CDR1 and CDR2: PRHDT and FYEKMQ (reference sequence). Between the trimmed V and J ends, which lost 1 base and 5 bases, there was a span of 12 bases.

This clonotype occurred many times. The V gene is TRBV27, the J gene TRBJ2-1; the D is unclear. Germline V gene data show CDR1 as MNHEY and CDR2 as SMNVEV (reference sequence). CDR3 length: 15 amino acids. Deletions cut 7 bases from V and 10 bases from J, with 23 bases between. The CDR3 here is CASIPDGVLLGEQFF. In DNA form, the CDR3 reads TGTGCCAGCATCCCGGACGGTGTACTACTCGGGGAGCAGTTCTTC.

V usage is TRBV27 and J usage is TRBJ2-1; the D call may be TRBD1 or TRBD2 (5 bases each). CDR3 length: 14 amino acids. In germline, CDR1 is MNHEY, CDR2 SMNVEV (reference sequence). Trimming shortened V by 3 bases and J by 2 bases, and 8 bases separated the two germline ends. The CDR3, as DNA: TGTGCCAGCAGTTTCGGGGCAGCCTACAATGAGCAGTTCTTC. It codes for CASSFGAAYNEQFF.

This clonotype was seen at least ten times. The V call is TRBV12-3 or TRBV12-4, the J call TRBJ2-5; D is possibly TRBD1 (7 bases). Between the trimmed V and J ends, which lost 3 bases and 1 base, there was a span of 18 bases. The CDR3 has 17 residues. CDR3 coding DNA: TGTGCCAGCAGTTTTGGGGAGGCGTGGACAGGCCAAGAGACCCAGTACTTC. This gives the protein CASSFGEAWTGQETQYF.

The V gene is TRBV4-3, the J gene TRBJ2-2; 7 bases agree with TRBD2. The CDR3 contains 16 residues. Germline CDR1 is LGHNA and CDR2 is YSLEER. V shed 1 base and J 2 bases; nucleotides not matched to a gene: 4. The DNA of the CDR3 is TGCGCCAGCAGCCAAGGGAGACTAGCTAACACCGGGGAGCTGTTTTTT. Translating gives CASSQGRLANTGELFF.

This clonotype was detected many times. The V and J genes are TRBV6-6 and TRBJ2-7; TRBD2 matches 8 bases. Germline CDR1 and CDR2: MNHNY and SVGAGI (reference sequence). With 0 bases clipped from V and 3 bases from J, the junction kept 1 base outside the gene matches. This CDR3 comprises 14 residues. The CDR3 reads CASSYSSGGYEQYF. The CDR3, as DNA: TGTGCCAGCAGTTACTCGAGCGGGGGCTACGAGCAGTACTTC.

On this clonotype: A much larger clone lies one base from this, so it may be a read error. The CDR3 reads CASRPARGPETQYF. For the CDR3, the DNA is TGTGCCAGCAGACCGGCCAGGGGGCCTGAGACCCAGTACTTC. The V and J genes are TRBV3-1 and TRBJ2-5; 8 nucleotides match TRBD1. Trimming removed 6 bases from V and 5 bases from J; junction bases left unmatched: 8. Per germline, CDR1 LGHDT and CDR2 YNNKEL (reference sequence). CDR3 length: 14 amino acids.

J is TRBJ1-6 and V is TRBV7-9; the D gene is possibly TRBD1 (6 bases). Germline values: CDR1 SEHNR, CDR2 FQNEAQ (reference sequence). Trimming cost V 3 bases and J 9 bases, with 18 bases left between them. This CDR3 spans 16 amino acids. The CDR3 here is CASSFPEQGRISPLHF. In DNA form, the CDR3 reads TGTGCCAGCAGCTTTCCTGAACAGGGAAGGATTTCACCCCTCCACTTT.

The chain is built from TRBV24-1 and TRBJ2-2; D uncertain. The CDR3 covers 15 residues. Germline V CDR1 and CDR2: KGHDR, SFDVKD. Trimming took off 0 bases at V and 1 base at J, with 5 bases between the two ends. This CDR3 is CATSDLARNTGELFF. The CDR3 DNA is TGTGCCACCAGTGATTTGGCAAGGAACACCGGGGAGCTGTTTTTT.

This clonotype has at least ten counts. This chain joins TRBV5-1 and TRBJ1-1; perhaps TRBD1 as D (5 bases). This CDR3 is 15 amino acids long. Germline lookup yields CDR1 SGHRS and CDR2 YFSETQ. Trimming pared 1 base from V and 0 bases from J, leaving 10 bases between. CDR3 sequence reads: CASSLTLGLNTEAFF. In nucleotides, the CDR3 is TGCGCCAGCAGCTTGACTTTGGGGCTGAACACTGAAGCTTTCTTT.

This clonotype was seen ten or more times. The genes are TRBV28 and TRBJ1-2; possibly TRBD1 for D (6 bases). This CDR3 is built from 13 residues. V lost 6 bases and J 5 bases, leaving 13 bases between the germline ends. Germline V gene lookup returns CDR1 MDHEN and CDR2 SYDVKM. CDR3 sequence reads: CASRMGGPYGYTF. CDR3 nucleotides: TGTGCCAGCAGAATGGGGGGGCCGTATGGCTACACCTTC.

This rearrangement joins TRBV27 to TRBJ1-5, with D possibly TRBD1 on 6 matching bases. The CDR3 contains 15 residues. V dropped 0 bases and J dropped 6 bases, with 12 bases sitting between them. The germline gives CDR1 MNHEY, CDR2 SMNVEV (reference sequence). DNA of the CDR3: TGTGCCAGCAGTTTATCTGGGGGGGGCAGTCAGCCCCAGCATTTT. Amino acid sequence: CASSLSGGGSQPQHF.

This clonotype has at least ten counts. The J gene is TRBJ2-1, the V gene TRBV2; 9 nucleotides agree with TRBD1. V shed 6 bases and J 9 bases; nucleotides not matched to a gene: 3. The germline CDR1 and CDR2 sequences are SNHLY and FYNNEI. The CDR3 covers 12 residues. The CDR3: CASRSGQGEQFF. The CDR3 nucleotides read TGTGCCAGCAGATCGGGACAGGGTGAGCAGTTCTTC.

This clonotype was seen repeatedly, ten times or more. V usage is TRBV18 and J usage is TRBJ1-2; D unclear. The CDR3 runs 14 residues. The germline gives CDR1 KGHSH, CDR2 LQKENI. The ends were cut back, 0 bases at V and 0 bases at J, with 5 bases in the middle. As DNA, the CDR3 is TGTGCCAGCTCACCACCGGGCCCTAACTATGGCTACACCTTC. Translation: CASSPPGPNYGYTF.

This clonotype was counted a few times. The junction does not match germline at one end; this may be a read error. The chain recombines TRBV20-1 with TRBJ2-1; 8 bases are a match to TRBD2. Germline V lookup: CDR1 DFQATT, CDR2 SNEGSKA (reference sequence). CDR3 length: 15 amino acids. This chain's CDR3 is CSARGSGNYYNKQFF. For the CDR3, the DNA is TGCAGTGCTAGGGGTAGCGGGAACTACTACAATAAGCAGTTCTTC.

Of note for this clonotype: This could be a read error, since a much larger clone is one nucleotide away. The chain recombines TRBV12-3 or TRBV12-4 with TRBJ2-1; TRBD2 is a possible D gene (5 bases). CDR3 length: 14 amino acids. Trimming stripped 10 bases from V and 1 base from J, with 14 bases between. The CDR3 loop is CAIRLGSSYNEQFF. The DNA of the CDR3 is TGTGCCATCAGACTTGGGAGTTCCTACAATGAGCAGTTCTTC.

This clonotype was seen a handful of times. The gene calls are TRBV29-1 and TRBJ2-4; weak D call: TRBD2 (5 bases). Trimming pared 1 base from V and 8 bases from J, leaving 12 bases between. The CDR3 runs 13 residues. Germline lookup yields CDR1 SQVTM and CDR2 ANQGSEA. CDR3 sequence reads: CSVEGRGGDIQYF. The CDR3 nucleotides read TGCAGCGTTGAAGGTCGGGGTGGAGACATTCAGTACTTC.

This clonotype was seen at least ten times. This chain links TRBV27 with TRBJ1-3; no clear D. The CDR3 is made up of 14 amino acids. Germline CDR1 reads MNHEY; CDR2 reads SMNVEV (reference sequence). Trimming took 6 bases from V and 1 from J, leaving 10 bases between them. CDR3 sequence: CASRGQESGNTIYF. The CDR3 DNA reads TGTGCCAGCAGGGGCCAAGAGTCTGGAAACACCATATATTTT.

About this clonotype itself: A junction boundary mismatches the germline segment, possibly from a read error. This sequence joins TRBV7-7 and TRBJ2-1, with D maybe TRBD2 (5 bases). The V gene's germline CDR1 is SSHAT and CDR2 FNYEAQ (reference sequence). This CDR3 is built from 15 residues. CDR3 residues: CASSLDMDLYNEQFF. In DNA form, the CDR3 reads TGTGCTAGCAGCCTCGACATGGACTTGTACAATGAGCAGTTCTTC.

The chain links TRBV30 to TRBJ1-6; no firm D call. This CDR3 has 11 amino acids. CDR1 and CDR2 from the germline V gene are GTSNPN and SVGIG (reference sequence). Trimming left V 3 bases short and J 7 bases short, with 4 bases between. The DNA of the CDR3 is TGTGCCTGGAGCATGAATTCACCCCTCCACTTT. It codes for CAWSMNSPLHF. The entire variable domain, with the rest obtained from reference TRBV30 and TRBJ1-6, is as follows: SQTIHQWPATLVQPVGSPLSLECTVEGTSNPNLYWYRQAAGRGLQLLFYSVGIGQISSEVPQNLSASRPQDRQFILSSKKLLLSDSGFYLCAWSMNSPLHFGNGTRLTVT.

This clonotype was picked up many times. CDR3 region: CASSQVRKKSNIQYF. The DNA for the CDR3 is TGTGCCAGCAGCCAAGTCCGCAAGAAGTCAAACATTCAGTACTTC. V is TRBV3-1 and J is TRBJ2-4; unclear D gene. The germline V and J ends were trimmed by 1 base and 6 bases, with 13 bases remaining between them. There are 15 residues in the CDR3. The germline V gene encodes CDR1 LGHDT and CDR2 YNNKEL (reference sequence).

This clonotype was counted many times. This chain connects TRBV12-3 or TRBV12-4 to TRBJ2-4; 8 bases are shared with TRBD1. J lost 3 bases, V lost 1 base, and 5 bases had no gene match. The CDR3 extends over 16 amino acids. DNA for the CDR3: TGTGCCAGCAGTTTAGGGACAGGGCAGCTCAAAAACATTCAGTACTTC. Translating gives CASSLGTGQLKNIQYF.